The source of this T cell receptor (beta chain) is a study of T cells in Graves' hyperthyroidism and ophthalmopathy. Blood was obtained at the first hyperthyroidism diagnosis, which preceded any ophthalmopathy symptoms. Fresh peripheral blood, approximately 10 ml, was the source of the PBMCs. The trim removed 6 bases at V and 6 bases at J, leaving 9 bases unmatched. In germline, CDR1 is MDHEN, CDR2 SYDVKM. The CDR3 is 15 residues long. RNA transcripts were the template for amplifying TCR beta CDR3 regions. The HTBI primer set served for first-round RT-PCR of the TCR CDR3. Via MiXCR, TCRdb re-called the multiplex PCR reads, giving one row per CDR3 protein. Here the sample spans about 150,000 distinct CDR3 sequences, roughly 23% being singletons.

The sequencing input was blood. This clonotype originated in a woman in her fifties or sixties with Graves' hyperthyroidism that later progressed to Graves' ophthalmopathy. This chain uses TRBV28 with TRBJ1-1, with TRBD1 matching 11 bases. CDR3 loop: CASSHLGQGAAEAFF. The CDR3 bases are TGTGCCAGCAGCCACCTCGGACAGGGGGCCGCTGAAGCTTTCTTT.